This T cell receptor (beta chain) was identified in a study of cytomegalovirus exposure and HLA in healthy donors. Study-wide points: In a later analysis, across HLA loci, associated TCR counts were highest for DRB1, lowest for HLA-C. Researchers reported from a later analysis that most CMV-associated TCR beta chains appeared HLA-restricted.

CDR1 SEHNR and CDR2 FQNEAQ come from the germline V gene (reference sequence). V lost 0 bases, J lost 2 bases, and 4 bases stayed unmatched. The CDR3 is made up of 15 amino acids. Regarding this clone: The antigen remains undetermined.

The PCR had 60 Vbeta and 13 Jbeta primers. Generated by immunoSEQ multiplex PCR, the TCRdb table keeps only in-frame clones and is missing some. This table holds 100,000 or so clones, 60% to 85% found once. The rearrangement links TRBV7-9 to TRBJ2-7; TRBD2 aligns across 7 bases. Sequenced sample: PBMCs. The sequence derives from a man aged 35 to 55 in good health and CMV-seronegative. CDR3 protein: CASSLALAPTYEQYF. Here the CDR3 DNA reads TGTGCCAGCAGCTTAGCACTAGCGCCCACCTACGAGCAGTACTTC.